This TCR beta chain was sequenced during a study of blood T cells in healthy people across ages. Through a sample-barcoded 5' primer and a J-beta primer mix, a second PCR was run for roughly 6 to 11 cycles. With 12 random nucleotides, a template-switch adaptor tagged each individual cDNA molecule. Via MiXCR, TCRdb re-called the 5' RACE reads, giving one row per CDR3 protein. The data hold 700,000 to 850,000 distinct CDR3 sequences, with roughly 35% observed a single time. Extracted total RNA amounted to at least 5.5 micrograms for each sample. The CDR3 runs to 14 residues. Germline CDR1 and CDR2: GTSNPN and SVGIG (reference sequence). Trimming took 5 bases from V and 1 from J, leaving 12 bases between them. About this clonotype itself: The antigen is not known.

Study observations and caveats: There was no known CMV status for donors, so expanded clonotype changes were possibly confounded. Older age went with lower TCR beta diversity per million T cells, in a roughly linear way.

The source is a man between 18 and 29 years old in good health. The V gene is TRBV30, the J gene TRBJ2-1, with D perhaps matching TRBD1 (6 bases). Sequences were obtained from blood. The CDR3 protein is CAWDGQSSYNEQFF. CDR3 sequence (DNA): TGTGCCTGGGACGGACAGAGTTCCTACAATGAGCAGTTCTTC.